One sample yielded the 31 T cell receptor beta chains listed below, sequenced in a study of blood T cell repertoires in COVID-19. Profiling relied on immunoSEQ multiplex PCR, and the TCRdb table lists in-frame clones only, not all of them. The table lists 400,000 to 550,000 clones, approximately 90% of them singletons, with just under 2% in the top ten. The material sequenced was PBMCs or T cells enriched from blood (not recorded which). These receptor sequences come from a woman aged 18-29 years with acute COVID-19.

The chain links TRBV19 to TRBJ2-2; 13 bases map to TRBD2. V dropped 5 bases and J dropped 6; count of bases not matched to a gene: 6. CDR3 length equals 16 residues. Germline V gives CDR1 LNHDA, CDR2 SQIVND (reference sequence). The CDR3 DNA reads TGTGCCAGTAGTCGACTAGCGGGAGGTGTTGCCGGGGAGCTGTTTTTT. Protein product: CASSRLAGGVAGELFF.

The sample holds a few counts of this clone. V gene TRBV10-3 combines with J gene TRBJ2-3; tentative D call: TRBD2 (6 bases). In germline, CDR1 is ENHRY, CDR2 SYGVKD. V lost 8 bases and J 0 bases, leaving 6 bases between the germline ends. The length of the CDR3 is 12 residues. The CDR3: CAIAGSTDTQYF. In DNA form, the CDR3 reads TGTGCCATCGCGGGAAGCACAGATACGCAGTATTTT.

The gene calls are TRBV6-2 or TRBV6-3 and TRBJ2-3, with D perhaps matching TRBD2 (6 bases). The V and J ends lost 2 bases and 8 bases respectively, with 17 bases between them. The CDR3 runs to 15 residues. Germline V gene lookup returns CDR1 MNHEY and CDR2 SVGEGT. CDR3 amino acids: CASSYNSGIGGTQYF. The CDR3 DNA reads TGTGCCAGCAGTTACAATAGCGGAATTGGGGGTACGCAGTATTTT.

This chain connects TRBV11-2 to TRBJ2-2; D is unresolved. Trimming left V 0 bases short and J 6 bases short, with 5 bases between. Per the germline V gene, CDR1 is SGHAT and CDR2 is FQNNGV. The CDR3 length is 13 residues. CDR3 nucleotides: TGTGCCAGCAGCTTAGACGAGCCCGGGGAGCTGTTTTTT. The encoded protein is CASSLDEPGELFF.

The CDR3 coding sequence is TGTGCCAGTAGTACGGGACAGGGCGAACGGCAGCCCCAGCATTTT. Amino acid sequence: CASSTGQGERQPQHF. V usage is TRBV19 and J usage is TRBJ1-5; 9 positions match TRBD1. V shed 4 bases and J 7 bases; nucleotides not matched to a gene: 8. Germline CDR1 LNHDA, CDR2 SQIVND (reference sequence). CDR3 size: 15 residues.

V usage is TRBV5-4 and J usage is TRBJ2-2; tentatively, D is TRBD1 (6 bases). CDR1 SGHNT and CDR2 YYREEE come from the germline V gene (reference sequence). V dropped 0 bases and J dropped 0 bases, with 12 bases sitting between them. The CDR3 has 17 amino acids. CDR3: CASSLAPGTTNTGELFF. CDR3 nucleotides: TGTGCCAGCAGCTTGGCCCCGGGGACAACGAACACCGGGGAGCTGTTTTTT.

This chain connects TRBV2 to TRBJ1-2, with D possibly being TRBD1 (6 bases). V was shortened by 6 bases and J by 5 bases, with 16 bases between the two germline ends. The CDR3 consists of 14 residues. Germline V gene sequence: CDR1 SNHLY, CDR2 FYNNEI. The CDR3 nucleotides are TGTGCCAGCAGGCCCTCGGACAGCCTTTATGGCTACACCTTC. It yields the protein CASRPSDSLYGYTF.

The chain has TRBV30 and TRBJ1-1; no definite D call. Germline loops: CDR1 GTSNPN, CDR2 SVGIG (reference sequence). V was trimmed by 1 base and J by 6 bases, leaving 6 bases between them. The CDR3 consists of 11 residues. The CDR3 region is CAWSAIPEAFF. The CDR3 coding sequence is TGTGCCTGGAGTGCCATCCCTGAAGCTTTCTTT. Combining the CDR3 with reference TRBV30 and TRBJ1-1 gives the whole variable domain SQTIHQWPATLVQPVGSPLSLECTVEGTSNPNLYWYRQAAGRGLQLLFYSVGIGQISSEVPQNLSASRPQDRQFILSSKKLLLSDSGFYLCAWSAIPEAFFGQGTRLTVV.

V and J are TRBV5-4 and TRBJ2-3; 8 positions match TRBD2. CDR1 and CDR2 from the germline V gene are SGHNT and YYREEE (reference sequence). V shed 4 bases and J 2 bases; nucleotides not matched to a gene: 6. This CDR3 is 15 amino acids long. This CDR3 is CASSPREGLTDTQYF. DNA for the CDR3: TGTGCCAGCAGCCCTCGGGAGGGCCTCACAGATACGCAGTATTTT.

This rearrangement joins TRBV16 to TRBJ2-1; D remains unclear. Trimming took 8 bases from V and 5 from J, leaving 13 bases between them. The CDR3 contains 13 residues. The V gene's germline CDR1 is KGHSY and CDR2 FQNENV. CDR3 coding DNA: TGTGCCAGCGCCACCGCCGCGGACAATGAGCAGTTCTTC. Its translation: CASATAADNEQFF.

The table lists this clone with a count of one. The chain employs TRBV29-1 and TRBJ2-3; D gene unclear. Germline V lookup: CDR1 SQVTM, CDR2 ANQGSEA. With 4 bases removed from V and 13 bases from J, the gap between germline ends came to 6 bases. CDR3 length: 8 amino acids. The CDR3 DNA reads TGCAGCGTTGGCCAGAAGTATTTT. It encodes CSVGQKYF.

The V and J genes are TRBV5-1 and TRBJ2-3, with D hard to call. The CDR3 length is 12 residues. V shed 6 bases and J shed 6 bases, with 11 bases lying between them. Germline CDR1 SGHRS, CDR2 YFSETQ. CDR3 nucleotides: TGCGCCAGCACCCTAACCGGGGATACGCAGTATTTT. It is translated as CASTLTGDTQYF.

This chain joins TRBV6-1 and TRBJ1-4; D gene ambiguous. This CDR3 is 12 amino acids long. With 5 bases removed from V and 11 bases from J, the gap between germline ends came to 12 bases. In germline, CDR1 is MNHNS, CDR2 SASEGT. The CDR3 DNA reads as TGTGCCAGCAGTTTACCGAGGGAGAAACTGTTTTTT. It encodes CASSLPREKLFF.

This clone was detected a few times. The rearrangement uses TRBV7-2 and TRBJ1-5; 7 bases fit TRBD1. Trimming at V came to 2 bases and at J to 5 bases, leaving 3 bases not matched to a gene. CDR1 SGHTA and CDR2 FQGNSA come from the germline V gene. This CDR3 has 14 residues. CDR3 DNA sequence: TGTGCCAGCAGCTTAACAGGGGAATATCAGCCCCAGCATTTT. It encodes CASSLTGEYQPQHF. Using reference TRBV7-2 and TRBJ1-5 for the parts outside the CDR3, the full variable domain is GAGVSQSPSNKVTEKGKDVELRCDPISGHTALYWYRQSLGQGLEFLIYFQGNSAPDKSGLPSDRFSAERTGGSVSTLTIQRTQQEDSAVYLCASSLTGEYQPQHFGDGTRLSIL.

The chain is built from TRBV2 and TRBJ1-5; D possibly corresponds to TRBD1 (6 bases). Per the germline V gene, CDR1 is SNHLY and CDR2 is FYNNEI. This CDR3 comprises 15 residues. The V gene lost 6 bases and the J gene lost 0 bases, with 12 bases spanning the gap. The CDR3 bases are TGTGCCAGCAGGAAGACAGGCGATAGCAATCAGCCCCAGCATTTT. Translating it yields CASRKTGDSNQPQHF.

This rearrangement joins TRBV19 to TRBJ2-1; 7 bases line up with TRBD1. CDR3 size: 13 residues. After removal of 1 base from V and 7 bases from J, the junction contained 1 base not matched to a gene. Per germline, CDR1 LNHDA and CDR2 SQIVND (reference sequence). The CDR3 is CASSIGDRNEQFF. CDR3 nucleotide sequence: TGTGCCAGTAGTATAGGGGACAGAAATGAGCAGTTCTTC.

The rearrangement uses TRBV30 and TRBJ1-3, with D maybe TRBD1 (5 bases). CDR3 length equals 16 residues. V lost 4 bases and J lost 4, with 20 bases in between. Germline lookup yields CDR1 GTSNPN and CDR2 SVGIG (reference sequence). The CDR3 nucleotides read TGTGCCTGGACTTCAGGGAAAGGGCTTACGGGAAACACCATATATTTT. Its translation is CAWTSGKGLTGNTIYF.

The genes are TRBV9 and TRBJ2-3, with D perhaps matching TRBD2 (5 bases). CDR1 and CDR2 from the germline V gene are SGDLS and YYNGEE. V was cut by 4 bases and J by 4 bases, with 13 bases left in between. The CDR3 contains 14 residues. CDR3 sequence: CASSTDGGADTQYF. CDR3 in DNA: TGTGCCAGCAGCACCGACGGAGGTGCAGATACGCAGTATTTT.

The gene calls are TRBV30 and TRBJ1-1; D not certain. Trimming took 1 base from V and 1 from J, leaving 7 bases between them. From germline, CDR1 is GTSNPN and CDR2 SVGIG (reference sequence). This CDR3 has 13 residues. This CDR3 reads CAWSGASNTEAFF. The CDR3 coding sequence is TGTGCCTGGAGTGGGGCTTCGAACACTGAAGCTTTCTTT.

The rearrangement uses TRBV24-1 and TRBJ2-6, with 10 bases lining up with TRBD1. V lost 5 bases, J lost 2 bases, and 8 bases stayed unmatched. In germline, CDR1 is KGHDR, CDR2 SFDVKD. This CDR3 has 18 amino acids. The CDR3, as DNA: TGTGCCACCAGTGGTTTAGGGACAGGGGCGGCTGGGGCCAACGTCCTGACTTTC. Translating it yields CATSGLGTGAAGANVLTF.

The gene calls are TRBV6-2 or TRBV6-3 and TRBJ1-1; a weak D match, TRBD1 (6 bases). The V and J ends lost 6 bases and 0 bases respectively, with 11 bases between them. The CDR3 sequence is 14 residues long. Germline loops: CDR1 MNHEY, CDR2 SVGEGT. CDR3 loop: CASSEQGMNTEAFF. The CDR3 bases are TGTGCCAGCAGCGAACAGGGAATGAACACTGAAGCTTTCTTT.

As regards this clone: Distinct nucleotide sequences in the sample also encode this CDR3. The chain links TRBV6-5 to TRBJ2-7; tentatively, D is TRBD2 (5 bases). From germline, CDR1 is MNHEY and CDR2 SVGAGI. Trimming stripped 0 bases from V and 2 bases from J, with 8 bases between. This CDR3 is 14 amino acids long. CDR3 sequence: CASSYSGGTYEQYF. DNA for the CDR3: TGTGCCAGCAGTTACTCAGGAGGCACCTACGAGCAGTACTTC.

The chain employs TRBV24-1 and TRBJ2-4; the match to TRBD1 covers 7 bases. This CDR3 spans 12 amino acids. From germline, CDR1 is KGHDR and CDR2 SFDVKD. Losses at the gene ends were 7 bases for V and 9 bases for J; bases not matched to a gene: 5. For the CDR3, the DNA is TGTGCCACCAGCGGACAGGATGGCATTCAGTACTTC. The encoded protein is CATSGQDGIQYF.

The gene calls are TRBV27 and TRBJ1-6; 8 bases are shared with TRBD1. There are 14 residues in the CDR3. Germline CDR1 and CDR2: MNHEY and SMNVEV (reference sequence). J gave up 8 bases and V 2 bases, and 2 bases lay outside the gene matches. The CDR3 reads CASSLKTGDSPLHF. The CDR3 DNA is TGTGCCAGCAGTTTAAAGACAGGGGATTCACCCCTCCACTTT.

The CDR3 DNA is TGTGCCAGCAGCTTAGGTTTAAGGGGGCGGGAGAACACTGAAGCTTTCTTT. It is translated as CASSLGLRGRENTEAFF. J is TRBJ1-1 and V is TRBV11-2; 7 bases match TRBD1. Germline loops: CDR1 SGHAT, CDR2 FQNNGV. J gave up 1 base and V 1 base, and 9 bases lay outside the gene matches. The CDR3 is made up of 17 amino acids.

The CDR3 sequence is CASSYLSGQFYEQYF. In DNA form, the CDR3 reads TGTGCCAGCAGTTACCTGTCGGGACAATTCTACGAGCAGTACTTC. This chain uses TRBV6-2 or TRBV6-3 with TRBJ2-7; a possible D gene is TRBD1 (6 bases). The CDR3 has 15 amino acids. With 2 bases removed from V and 3 bases from J, the gap between germline ends came to 14 bases. Germline lookup yields CDR1 MNHEY and CDR2 SVGEGT.

V and J are TRBV30 and TRBJ1-1, with D possibly matching TRBD1 (6 bases). Germline V gene data show CDR1 as GTSNPN and CDR2 as SVGIG (reference sequence). V lost 2 bases and J lost 3, with 10 bases in between. The CDR3 runs 13 residues. For the CDR3, the DNA is TGTGCCTGGAGTATGCGGGGGCACACTGAAGCTTTCTTT. Its protein product is CAWSMRGHTEAFF.

The chain joins TRBV15 to TRBJ1-6; D remains ambiguous. Trimming left V 1 base short and J 10 bases short, with 14 bases between. This CDR3 is built from 15 residues. Germline CDR1 LNHNV, CDR2 YYDKDF (reference sequence). This CDR3 is CATSRGRVVESPLHF. CDR3 nucleotide sequence: TGTGCCACCAGCAGAGGTCGGGTGGTGGAATCACCCCTCCACTTT.

This chain uses TRBV19 with TRBJ2-3, with 7 bases that match TRBD1. Unmatched junction bases numbered 14, after V lost 5 bases and J lost 6 bases. Germline CDR1 reads LNHDA; CDR2 reads SQIVND (reference sequence). CDR3 size: 16 residues. CDR3 residues: CASSPTTGNLLDTQYF. In DNA, the CDR3 is TGTGCCAGTAGTCCGACGACAGGGAATCTTCTGGATACGCAGTATTTT.

The V and J genes are TRBV28 and TRBJ1-1; D is undetermined. Germline V gene lookup returns CDR1 MDHEN and CDR2 SYDVKM. V lost 2 bases, J lost 5 bases, and 6 bases lay in between. This CDR3 region has 12 residues. The CDR3 sequence: CASSLRVTEAFF. In DNA, the CDR3 is TGTGCCAGCAGTTTACGGGTTACTGAAGCTTTCTTT.

This clone was recorded at least ten times. The chain links TRBV25-1 to TRBJ1-1, with no clear D. Trimming stripped 1 base from V and 7 bases from J, with 7 bases between. Germline V lookup: CDR1 MGHDK, CDR2 SYGVNS. The CDR3 contains 12 residues. The CDR3: CASSEFYSEAFF. CDR3 in DNA: TGTGCCAGCAGTGAATTTTACAGTGAAGCTTTCTTT.